The 31 T cell receptor beta chains in this list originate from one sample, sequenced in a study of blood T cell repertoires in COVID-19. Sequencing was performed with immunoSEQ multiplex PCR; in TCRdb, only in-frame clones are kept and a portion is missing. There are 450,000 or so clones in the sample; roughly 90% occur only once, and about 1.4% lies in the top ten. The source material was peripheral blood. These receptors were collected from a woman aged 40 to 49 with COVID-19, enrolled during active disease.

The chain's CDR3 is CASTLGSVTDTQYF. The CDR3 DNA reads TGTGCCAGCACCCTTGGGAGCGTCACAGATACGCAGTATTTT. This chain joins TRBV27 and TRBJ2-3; tentative D call: TRBD2 (5 bases). The V end lost 7 bases, the J end lost 2 bases, and 13 bases lay between the germline ends. The CDR3 has 14 amino acids. From germline, CDR1 is MNHEY and CDR2 SMNVEV (reference sequence).

The chain is built from TRBV4-3 and TRBJ1-2; 12 positions match TRBD1. The CDR3 sequence is 16 residues long. Trimming at V came to 0 bases and at J to 6 bases, leaving 5 bases not matched to a gene. Germline-derived CDR1 and CDR2 are LGHNA and YSLEER. The CDR3 DNA reads TGCGCCAGCAGCCAAGATCCGGGACAGGGGGCTCATGGCTACACCTTC. Translated, it gives CASSQDPGQGAHGYTF.

The chain has TRBV10-2 and TRBJ2-7; the D gene is possibly TRBD2 (7 bases). The CDR3 spans 15 residues. With 7 bases removed from V and 3 bases from J, the gap between germline ends came to 19 bases. Germline loops: CDR1 WSHSY, CDR2 SAAADI. The CDR3 sequence is CASKPAGASYYEQYF. CDR3 nucleotide sequence: TGCGCCAGCAAACCCGCGGGGGCCTCGTACTACGAGCAGTACTTC.

The chain uses TRBV7-9 and TRBJ1-3; D possibly corresponds to TRBD1 (5 bases). V lost 8 bases to trimming and J lost 0 bases, with 14 bases between them. Germline lookup yields CDR1 SEHNR and CDR2 FQNEAQ (reference sequence). The CDR3 length is 15 residues. In DNA form, the CDR3 reads TGTGCCAGCTCCCGGGGGGACCCCTCTGGAAACACCATATATTTT. Residues: CASSRGDPSGNTIYF. Full variable domain (outside the CDR3, taken from reference TRBV7-9 and TRBJ1-3): DTGVSQNPRHKITKRGQNVTFRCDPISEHNRLYWYRQTLGQGPEFLTYFQNEAQLEKSRLLSDRFSAERPKGSFSTLEIQRTEQGDSAMYLCASSRGDPSGNTIYFGEGSWLTVV.

V and J are TRBV5-5 and TRBJ2-7; D gene unclear. The CDR3 totals 13 residues. V was trimmed by 0 bases and J by 6 bases, leaving 10 bases between them. In germline, CDR1 is SGHKS, CDR2 YYEKEE (reference sequence). The CDR3 is CASSLVWRGEQYF. The CDR3 coding sequence is TGTGCCAGCAGCTTGGTTTGGAGAGGCGAGCAGTACTTC.

This clone was picked up a small number of times. This rearrangement joins TRBV30 to TRBJ1-4, with D possibly being TRBD1 (6 bases). Between the trimmed V and J ends, which lost 2 bases and 8 bases, there was a span of 12 bases. This CDR3 contains 13 residues. Germline loops: CDR1 GTSNPN, CDR2 SVGIG (reference sequence). CDR3 DNA sequence: TGTGCCTGGAGTCCACAGGGTTGGGAAAAACTGTTTTTT. Amino acid sequence: CAWSPQGWEKLFF.

The gene calls are TRBV6-2 or TRBV6-3 and TRBJ2-5; D perhaps matches TRBD1 (6 bases). The CDR3 totals 15 residues. The germline CDR1 and CDR2 sequences are MNHEY and SVGEGT. Trimming removed 6 bases at V and 5 bases at J, with 19 bases between. Here the CDR3 DNA reads TGTGCCAGCAGCCAACAGGGTAGACCCCGGGAGACCCAGTACTTC. This codes for CASSQQGRPRETQYF.

The CDR3 loop reads CASSVSDSYNSPLHF. The CDR3 region has the DNA TGTGCCAGCAGCGTGAGCGACTCCTATAATTCACCCCTCCACTTT. The chain employs TRBV9 and TRBJ1-6; the D is unclear. The CDR3 covers 15 residues. V dropped 2 bases and J dropped 0 bases, with 6 bases sitting between them. Germline V gene data show CDR1 as SGDLS and CDR2 as YYNGEE.

J is TRBJ1-2 and V is TRBV27, with TRBD1 as a possible D gene (6 bases). V was trimmed by 4 bases and J by 4 bases, leaving 16 bases between them. Germline CDR1 MNHEY, CDR2 SMNVEV (reference sequence). This CDR3 contains 15 residues. The CDR3 loop reads CASSSTPGHSYGYTF. The CDR3 DNA is TGTGCCAGCAGTTCAACCCCGGGACACAGCTATGGCTACACCTTC.

V gene TRBV29-1 combines with J gene TRBJ1-4, with D unresolved. V was shortened by 7 bases and J by 4 bases, with 13 bases between the two germline ends. Per germline, CDR1 SQVTM and CDR2 ANQGSEA. The CDR3 has 13 residues. The CDR3 loop is CSDSTWFNEKLFF. The CDR3 DNA reads TGCAGCGACTCGACATGGTTTAATGAAAAACTGTTTTTT. Drawing the rest from reference TRBV29-1 and TRBJ1-4, the complete variable domain is SAVISQKPSRDICQRGTSLTIQCQVDSQVTMMFWYRQQPGQSLTLIATANQGSEATYESGFVIDKFPISRPNLTFSTLTVSNMSPEDSSIYLCSDSTWFNEKLFFGSGTQLSVL.

This chain joins TRBV18 and TRBJ1-3; 7 nucleotides match TRBD1. From germline, CDR1 is KGHSH and CDR2 LQKENI. The CDR3 is made up of 15 amino acids. The trim removed 6 bases at V and 0 bases at J, leaving 5 bases unmatched. CDR3 bases: TGTGCCAGCTCGGGGACAGATTTCTCTGGAAACACCATATATTTT. As protein: CASSGTDFSGNTIYF. The entire variable domain, with the rest obtained from reference TRBV18 and TRBJ1-3, is as follows: NAGVMQNPRHLVRRRGQEARLRCSPMKGHSHVYWYRQLPEEGLKFMVYLQKENIIDESGMPKERFSAEFPKEGPSILRIQQVVRGDSAAYFCASSGTDFSGNTIYFGEGSWLTVV.

In nucleotides, the CDR3 is TGTGCCAGCAACAGGGGGCCGAATGAAAAACTGTTTTTT. Translated: CASNRGPNEKLFF. The V call is TRBV7-9, the J call TRBJ1-4; 9 nucleotides align to TRBD1. Germline CDR1 is SEHNR and CDR2 is FQNEAQ (reference sequence). The CDR3 has 13 residues. V lost 7 bases and J lost 5; bases outside the gene matches: 2.

The chain has TRBV6-2 or TRBV6-3 and TRBJ1-1, with D possibly matching TRBD1 (5 bases). This CDR3 has 12 residues. From germline, CDR1 is MNHEY and CDR2 SVGEGT. Between the trimmed V and J ends, which lost 5 bases and 6 bases, there was a span of 10 bases. This CDR3 reads CASSPQGPEAFF. CDR3 nucleotides: TGTGCCAGCAGTCCCCAGGGCCCTGAAGCTTTCTTT.

The V call is TRBV5-6, the J call TRBJ2-2; TRBD2 matches 13 bases. V lost 4 bases to trimming and J lost 4 bases; unmatched junction nucleotides: 10. The germline gives CDR1 SGHDT, CDR2 YYEEEE. The CDR3 has 18 amino acids. DNA of the CDR3: TGTGCCAGCAGCCCGGGACTAGCGGGGAACTCACCCACCGGGGAGCTGTTTTTT. Its protein is CASSPGLAGNSPTGELFF.

The chain employs TRBV11-2 and TRBJ2-5, with TRBD2 identical over 8 bases. V gave up 4 bases and J gave up 5 bases; unmatched junction bases: 9. CDR1 and CDR2 (germline): SGHAT, FQNNGV. The CDR3 is 15 residues long. The CDR3 is CASSSSGRGMETQYF. CDR3 in DNA: TGTGCCAGCAGCTCAAGCGGGAGAGGAATGGAGACCCAGTACTTC. Full variable domain (outside the CDR3, taken from reference TRBV11-2 and TRBJ2-5): EAGVAQSPRYKIIEKRQSVAFWCNPISGHATLYWYQQILGQGPKLLIQFQNNGVVDDSQLPKDRFSAERLKGVDSTLKIQPAKLEDSAVYLCASSSSGRGMETQYFGPGTRLLVL.

V gene TRBV9 combines with J gene TRBJ2-2; D gene uncertain. The V gene's germline CDR1 is SGDLS and CDR2 YYNGEE. V dropped 0 bases and J dropped 8 bases, with 14 bases sitting between them. This CDR3 has 15 residues. The CDR3 here is CASSVAALRRGELFF. In DNA form, the CDR3 reads TGTGCCAGCAGCGTAGCTGCTCTACGCAGGGGGGAGCTGTTTTTT.

The rearrangement links TRBV27 to TRBJ1-5, with D tentatively TRBD1 (6 bases). Germline loops: CDR1 MNHEY, CDR2 SMNVEV (reference sequence). The CDR3 runs to 15 residues. Between the trimmed V and J ends, which lost 6 bases and 0 bases, there was a span of 12 bases. The CDR3 reads CASSKQGYSNQPQHF. CDR3 nucleotides: TGTGCCAGCAGCAAACAGGGTTATAGCAATCAGCCCCAGCATTTT.

This clone has more than one count but fewer than ten. The chain has TRBV30 and TRBJ1-2; 9 bases are shared with TRBD1. Germline CDR1 GTSNPN, CDR2 SVGIG (reference sequence). Trimming took 3 bases from V and 7 from J; bases not matched to a gene: 9. The CDR3 length is 14 residues. CDR3 nucleotide sequence: TGTGCCTGGAGGGGTGAACAGGGGGCGGCTGGCTACACCTTC. This gives the protein CAWRGEQGAAGYTF.

This clone was counted once. The rearrangement links TRBV19 to TRBJ1-2, with TRBD1 as a possible D gene (6 bases). V was trimmed by 1 base and J by 7 bases, leaving 13 bases between them. Germline V gives CDR1 LNHDA, CDR2 SQIVND (reference sequence). The length of the CDR3 is 14 residues. The CDR3 here is CASSIGGTPLGYTF. In DNA, the CDR3 is TGTGCCAGTAGTATAGGAGGGACACCTCTTGGCTACACCTTC.

The chain has TRBV19 and TRBJ1-1; no definite D call. This CDR3 comprises 12 residues. In germline, CDR1 is LNHDA, CDR2 SQIVND (reference sequence). V dropped 3 bases and J dropped 8 bases, with 10 bases sitting between them. This CDR3 reads CASSISDWEAFF. The CDR3 nucleotides read TGTGCCAGTAGTATTTCGGACTGGGAAGCTTTCTTT.

The chain employs TRBV7-2 and TRBJ1-4; 8 positions agree with TRBD1. The CDR3 has 16 residues. V was clipped by 4 bases and J by 5 bases; unmatched bases: 9. Germline V gene lookup returns CDR1 SGHTA and CDR2 FQGNSA. CDR3 bases: TGTGCCAGCAGCTCCAGCAGGACAGGGAGAAATGAAAAACTGTTTTTT. This translates into CASSSSRTGRNEKLFF.

The chain's CDR3 is CASRQSGTPGEQYF. CDR3 in DNA: TGTGCCAGCAGACAATCCGGGACACCCGGGGAGCAGTACTTC. This chain joins TRBV6-5 and TRBJ2-7, with a weak D call TRBD1 (6 bases). Trimming stripped 6 bases from V and 7 bases from J, with 19 bases between. This CDR3 has 14 residues. Germline V CDR1 and CDR2: MNHEY, SVGAGI.

The V gene is TRBV6-1, the J gene TRBJ1-6; TRBD1 might be the D (5 bases). Between the trimmed V and J ends, which lost 1 base and 7 bases, there was a span of 14 bases. Germline V gives CDR1 MNHNS, CDR2 SASEGT. The CDR3 runs to 16 residues. For the CDR3, the DNA is TGTGCCAGCAGTGAAGAGGAAGCAGGGTCGAATTCACCCCTCCACTTT. Its protein is CASSEEEAGSNSPLHF.

The V gene is TRBV12-3 or TRBV12-4, the J gene TRBJ1-1, with D maybe TRBD1 (5 bases). V was cut by 2 bases and J by 7 bases, with 8 bases left in between. The CDR3 runs 12 residues. DNA for the CDR3: TGTGCCAGCAGTTTAATTCAGGGTGAAGCTTTCTTT. The encoded protein is CASSLIQGEAFF.

In the case of this clone: The same CDR3 also results from other DNA sequences found in this sample. The chain joins TRBV9 to TRBJ2-7, with 8 bases fitting TRBD2. The CDR3 covers 15 residues. Germline V gives CDR1 SGDLS, CDR2 YYNGEE. Trimming at V came to 0 bases and at J to 3 bases, leaving 5 bases not matched to a gene. The CDR3 coding sequence is TGTGCCAGCAGCGTAGCGGCGGGGGGCCTCTACGAGCAGTACTTC. It encodes CASSVAAGGLYEQYF.

The chain combines TRBV7-2 with TRBJ2-7; no definite D call. V dropped 5 bases and J dropped 2 bases, with 10 bases sitting between them. This CDR3 has 13 residues. The germline V gene has CDR1 SGHTA and CDR2 FQGNSA. The CDR3 sequence is CASSNAVTYEQYF. In DNA, the CDR3 is TGTGCCAGCAGCAATGCAGTGACCTACGAGCAGTACTTC. Together with reference TRBV7-2 and TRBJ2-7, the CDR3 gives the full variable domain: GAGVSQSPSNKVTEKGKDVELRCDPISGHTALYWYRQSLGQGLEFLIYFQGNSAPDKSGLPSDRFSAERTGGSVSTLTIQRTQQEDSAVYLCASSNAVTYEQYFGPGTRLTVT.

The V and J genes are TRBV9 and TRBJ2-3; 11 nucleotides match TRBD2. Germline loops: CDR1 SGDLS, CDR2 YYNGEE. V was pared by 0 bases and J by 0 bases, with 3 bases of the junction left unmatched. The CDR3 is 17 residues long. CDR3 nucleotide sequence: TGTGCCAGCAGCGTAGGCCTAGCGGGAGGAAGCACAGATACGCAGTATTTT. Residues: CASSVGLAGGSTDTQYF.

J is TRBJ2-1 and V is TRBV9, with D tentatively TRBD2 (6 bases). This CDR3 has 16 amino acids. Looked up from germline, CDR1 is SGDLS and CDR2 is YYNGEE. Trimming took 0 bases from V and 4 from J, leaving 14 bases between them. CDR3 nucleotides: TGTGCCAGCAGCGTAGCTCCCGGGGGTAGTTACAATGAGCAGTTCTTC. Residues: CASSVAPGGSYNEQFF.

V usage is TRBV10-3 and J usage is TRBJ1-2; D remains ambiguous. Germline V gene data show CDR1 as ENHRY and CDR2 as SYGVKD. Trimming shortened V by 0 bases and J by 8 bases, and 10 bases separated the two germline ends. CDR3 length equals 13 residues. CDR3 loop: CAISESGREGYTF. The CDR3 DNA is TGTGCCATCAGTGAGTCAGGGAGGGAGGGCTACACCTTC.

To note about this clone: The same CDR3 arises from other DNA sequences in this sample as well. This chain links TRBV19 with TRBJ1-5; D is unresolved. Trimming cost V 3 bases and J 4 bases, with 4 bases left between them. CDR1 and CDR2 from the germline V gene are LNHDA and SQIVND (reference sequence). CDR3 size: 12 residues. The CDR3 here is CASSILNQPQHF. The CDR3 DNA sequence: TGTGCCAGTAGTATTCTTAATCAGCCCCAGCATTTT.

The J gene is TRBJ1-6, the V gene TRBV30; D gene uncertain. The CDR3 length is 12 residues. Germline V CDR1 and CDR2: GTSNPN, SVGIG (reference sequence). Trimming took 5 bases from V and 8 from J, leaving 10 bases between them. CDR3 region: CAWEISYSPLHF. CDR3 sequence (DNA): TGTGCCTGGGAAATTTCCTATTCACCCCTCCACTTT.